The clone carrying this T cell receptor beta chain was picked up many times. The entry originates in a study of T-cell reconstitution after alpha-beta-depleted transplantation in children. Unique molecular identifiers featured in how the TCRbeta library was prepared. From the PCR reads, TCRdb called clonotypes with MiXCR, one entry per CDR3 protein. The sample has roughly 89,000 distinct CDR3 sequences; 12% are singletons. Trimming took 5 bases from V and 0 from J; bases not matched to a gene: 7. CDR1 is SGHTA and CDR2 is FQGNSA in the germline V gene. The CDR3 is made up of 15 amino acids. Material: PBMCs from the stem cell graft donor, obtained from the stem cell graft. The TCR comes from a human donor who donated a stem cell graft to a child with inherited bone marrow failure. V gene TRBV7-2 combines with J gene TRBJ2-7; 7 bases map to TRBD2. CDR3 in DNA: TGTGCCAGCAGCGTCAGCGGGGCCAGCTCCTACGAGCAGTACTTC. It yields the protein CASSVSGASSYEQYF.